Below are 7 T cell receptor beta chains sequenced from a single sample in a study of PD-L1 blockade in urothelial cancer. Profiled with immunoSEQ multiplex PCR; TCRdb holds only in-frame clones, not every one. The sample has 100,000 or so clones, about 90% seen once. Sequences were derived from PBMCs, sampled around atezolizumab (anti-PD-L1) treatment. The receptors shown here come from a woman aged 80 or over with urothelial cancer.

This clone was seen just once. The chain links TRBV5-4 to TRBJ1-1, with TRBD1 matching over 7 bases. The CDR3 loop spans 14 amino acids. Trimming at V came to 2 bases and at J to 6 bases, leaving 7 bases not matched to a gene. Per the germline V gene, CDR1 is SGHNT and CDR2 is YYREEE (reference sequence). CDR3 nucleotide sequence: TGTGCCAGCAGCTTTTCCGACAGGGTGGCTGAAGCTTTCTTT. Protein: CASSFSDRVAEAFF.

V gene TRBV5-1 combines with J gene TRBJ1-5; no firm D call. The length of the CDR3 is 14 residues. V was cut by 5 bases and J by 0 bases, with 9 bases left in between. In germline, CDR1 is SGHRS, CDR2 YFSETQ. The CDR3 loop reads CASRQDISNQPQHF. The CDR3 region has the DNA TGCGCCAGCAGGCAGGATATTAGCAATCAGCCCCAGCATTTT.

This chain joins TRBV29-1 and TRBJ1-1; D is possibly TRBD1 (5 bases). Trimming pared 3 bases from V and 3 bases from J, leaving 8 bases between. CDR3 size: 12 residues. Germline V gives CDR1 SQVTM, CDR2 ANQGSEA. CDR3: CSVDRADTEAFF. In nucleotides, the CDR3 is TGCAGCGTTGACAGGGCGGACACTGAAGCTTTCTTT.

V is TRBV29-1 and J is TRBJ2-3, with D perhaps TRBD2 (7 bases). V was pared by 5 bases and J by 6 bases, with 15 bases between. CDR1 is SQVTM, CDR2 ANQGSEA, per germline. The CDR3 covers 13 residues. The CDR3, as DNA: TGCAGCGTTCAGAAAGGGGGGGCGGATACGCAGTATTTT. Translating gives CSVQKGGADTQYF.

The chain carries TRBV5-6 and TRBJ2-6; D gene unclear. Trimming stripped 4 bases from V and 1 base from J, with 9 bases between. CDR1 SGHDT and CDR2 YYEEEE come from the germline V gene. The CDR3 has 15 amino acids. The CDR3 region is CASSQSRSGANVLTF. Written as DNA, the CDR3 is TGTGCCAGCAGCCAAAGCCGATCTGGGGCCAACGTCCTGACTTTC.

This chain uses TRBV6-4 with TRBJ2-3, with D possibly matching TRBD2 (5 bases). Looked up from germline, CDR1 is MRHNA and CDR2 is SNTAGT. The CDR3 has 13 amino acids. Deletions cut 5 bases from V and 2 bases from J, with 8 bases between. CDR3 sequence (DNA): TGTGCCAGCAGTCGGACTTTCACAGATACGCAGTATTTT. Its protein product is CASSRTFTDTQYF.

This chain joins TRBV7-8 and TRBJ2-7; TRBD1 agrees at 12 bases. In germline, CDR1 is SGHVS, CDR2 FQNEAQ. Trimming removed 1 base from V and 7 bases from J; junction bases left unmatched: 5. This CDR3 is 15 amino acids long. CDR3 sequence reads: CASSLGDRGQGEQYF. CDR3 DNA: TGTGCCAGCAGCTTAGGGGACAGGGGGCAAGGTGAGCAGTACTTC.